This TCR beta chain was obtained from a study of radiotherapy plus CTLA-4 blockade in lung cancer. With 0 bases removed from V and 10 bases from J, the gap between germline ends came to 14 bases. There are 15 residues in the CDR3. The germline CDR1 and CDR2 sequences are SGHRS and YFSETQ. Points on this clone: Its antigen remains unidentified.

TCRdb's copy holds only in-frame clones and misses some; the assay was immunoSEQ multiplex PCR. The sample carries tens of thousands of clones, around 86% recorded once. The study, taken as a whole, reports: Tumor-derived TCR clones expanded in blood after radiotherapy plus ipilimumab.

The clonotype originates from a human donor with non-small cell lung cancer who had stable disease on radiotherapy plus ipilimumab. V gene TRBV5-1 combines with J gene TRBJ1-6; maybe TRBD1 (5 bases). The input for sequencing was peripheral blood, taken from a patient treated with radiotherapy plus ipilimumab. DNA of the CDR3: TGCGCCAGCAGCTTGGACGCAGGGAGAAACTCACCCCTCCACTTT. It is translated as CASSLDAGRNSPLHF. Drawing the rest from reference TRBV5-1 and TRBJ1-6, the complete variable domain is KAGVTQTPRYLIKTRGQQVTLSCSPISGHRSVSWYQQTPGQGLQFLFEYFSETQRNKGNFPGRFSGRQFSNSRSEMNVSTLELGDSALYLCASSLDAGRNSPLHFGNGTRLTVT.